This T cell receptor (beta chain) was sequenced during a study of T cell responses to AZD1222 COVID-19 vaccine. The CDR3 is 11 residues long. Germline-derived CDR1 and CDR2 are SQVTM and ANQGSEA. With 7 bases removed from V and 8 bases from J, the gap between germline ends came to 14 bases. Libraries were prepared by immunoSEQ multiplex PCR; TCRdb keeps only in-frame clonotypes and omits some of them. The repertoire holds about 140,000 clones, roughly 92% seen once, with less than 1.5% in the top ten. The rearrangement joins TRBV29-1 to TRBJ1-2; unclear D gene. The origin of this receptor is an adult who received the AZD1222 COVID-19 vaccine. The sequences come from peripheral blood, collected 28 days after the second AZD1222 dose. The CDR3 nucleotides are TGCAGCGCGTCGTACAGCGAAGGCTACACCTTC. This encodes CSASYSEGYTF. The whole variable domain, filled in from reference TRBV29-1 and TRBJ1-2, reads SAVISQKPSRDICQRGTSLTIQCQVDSQVTMMFWYRQQPGQSLTLIATANQGSEATYESGFVIDKFPISRPNLTFSTLTVSNMSPEDSSIYLCSASYSEGYTFGSGTRLTVV.